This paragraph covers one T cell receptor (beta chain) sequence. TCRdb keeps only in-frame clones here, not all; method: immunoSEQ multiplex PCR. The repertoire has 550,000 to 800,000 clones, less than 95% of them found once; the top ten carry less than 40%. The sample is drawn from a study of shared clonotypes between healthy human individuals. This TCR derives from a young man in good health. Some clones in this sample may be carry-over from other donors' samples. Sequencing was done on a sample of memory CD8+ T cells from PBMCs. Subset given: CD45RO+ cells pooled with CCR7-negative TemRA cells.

CDR3 bases: TGTGCCAGCAGCTCCCGGACAGACCAAGAGACCCAGTACTTC. Amino acids: CASSSRTDQETQYF. The V call is TRBV11-3, the J call TRBJ2-5, with TRBD1 as a possible D gene (6 bases). This CDR3 region has 14 residues. The germline V gene has CDR1 SGHNT and CDR2 YENEEA. V was clipped by 4 bases and J by 0 bases, with 9 bases between them. The complete variable domain, with remaining parts taken from reference TRBV11-3 and TRBJ2-5, reads EAGVVQSPRYKIIEKKQPVAFWCNPISGHNTLYWYLQNLGQGPELLIRYENEEAVDDSQLPKDRFSAERLKGVDSTLKIQPAELGDSAVYLCASSSRTDQETQYFGPGTRLLVL.